This T cell receptor beta chain was captured by sequencing in a study of T cells in localized non-small cell lung cancer. TCRdb keeps only in-frame clones here, not all; method: immunoSEQ multiplex PCR. The table lists about 12,000 clones, around 85% of them singletons. V lost 1 base and J lost 9; bases outside the gene matches: 7. Germline V gives CDR1 MNHNS, CDR2 SASEGT. The CDR3 is 16 amino acids. The chain carries TRBV6-1 and TRBJ1-6; TRBD1 matches 9 bases. The sequenced sample was peripheral blood, obtained before any cancer treatment. The TCR originated in a male donor aged 60 or over with stage I lung adenocarcinoma. The CDR3 loop reads CASSEGQGVVGSPLHF. In DNA, the CDR3 is TGTGCCAGCAGTGAAGGACAGGGGGTGGTTGGTTCACCCCTCCACTTT.